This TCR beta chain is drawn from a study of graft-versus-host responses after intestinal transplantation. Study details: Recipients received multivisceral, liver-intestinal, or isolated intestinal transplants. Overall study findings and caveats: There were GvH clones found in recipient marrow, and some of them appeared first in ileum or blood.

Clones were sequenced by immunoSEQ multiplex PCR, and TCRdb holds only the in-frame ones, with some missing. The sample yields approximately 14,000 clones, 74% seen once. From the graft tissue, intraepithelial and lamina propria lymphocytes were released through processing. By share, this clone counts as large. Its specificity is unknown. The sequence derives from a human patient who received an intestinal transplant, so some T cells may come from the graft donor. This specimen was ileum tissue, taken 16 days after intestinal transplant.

The CDR3 spells CASSKGHTTYEQYF. The CDR3 DNA reads TGTGCCAGCAGCAAGGGACACACCACCTACGAGCAGTACTTC. The chain employs TRBV13 and TRBJ2-7; TRBD1 might be the D (6 bases). The CDR3 sequence is 14 residues long. Germline loops: CDR1 PRHDT, CDR2 FYEKMQ (reference sequence). V lost 5 bases and J lost 2, with 13 bases in between.